What follows are 14 T cell receptor beta chains derived from one specimen sequenced in a study of blood T cell repertoires in COVID-19. The repertoire was sequenced with immunoSEQ multiplex PCR; TCRdb's copy has only in-frame clones and lacks some. The table lists 150,000 to 200,000 clones, roughly 90% of them singletons. Specimen: PBMCs or T cells enriched from blood (not recorded which). The receptors were gathered from a woman in her fifties or sixties who had recovered from COVID-19.

The chain has TRBV29-1 and TRBJ1-1; D call uncertain. The CDR3 runs 15 residues. The germline V and J ends were trimmed by 5 bases and 4 bases, with 20 bases remaining between them. Germline CDR1 is SQVTM and CDR2 is ANQGSEA. The CDR3 DNA sequence: TGCAGCGTTTCTAGACTTTCCCACGGGAGCACTGAAGCTTTCTTT. The encoded protein is CSVSRLSHGSTEAFF. The full variable domain, in which reference TRBV29-1 and TRBJ1-1 provide the parts outside the CDR3, is SAVISQKPSRDICQRGTSLTIQCQVDSQVTMMFWYRQQPGQSLTLIATANQGSEATYESGFVIDKFPISRPNLTFSTLTVSNMSPEDSSIYLCSVSRLSHGSTEAFFGQGTRLTVV.

The chain links TRBV5-1 to TRBJ2-1, with D perhaps matching TRBD2 (6 bases). Germline assignment: CDR1 SGHRS and CDR2 YFSETQ. This CDR3 contains 12 residues. Trimming stripped 4 bases from V and 12 bases from J, with 14 bases between. The CDR3 DNA reads TGCGCCAGCAGCGGTGGACTACCGGTGCAGTTCTTC. Translation: CASSGGLPVQFF.

The V gene is TRBV7-6, the J gene TRBJ2-1; the D gene is possibly TRBD2 (5 bases). Germline V gives CDR1 SGHVS, CDR2 FNYEAQ. Deletions cut 5 bases from V and 15 bases from J, with 17 bases between. The CDR3 is 12 amino acids. Here the CDR3 reads CASSGSGKVPFF. DNA for the CDR3: TGTGCCAGCAGCGGGTCGGGGAAGGTCCCGTTCTTC.

V is TRBV6-2 or TRBV6-3 and J is TRBJ2-6; 10 bases map to TRBD1. V shed 2 bases and J 0 bases; nucleotides not matched to a gene: 7. This CDR3 spans 19 amino acids. Germline V CDR1 and CDR2: MNHEY, SVGEGT. CDR3 loop: CASSYLRDRGNSGANVLTF. The CDR3 coding sequence is TGTGCCAGCAGTTACCTCCGGGACAGGGGAAACTCTGGGGCCAACGTCCTGACTTTC.

The rearrangement joins TRBV7-2 to TRBJ1-1; TRBD1 aligns across 10 bases. V was clipped by 1 base and J by 3 bases; unmatched bases: 8. The length of the CDR3 is 17 residues. Germline loops: CDR1 SGHTA, CDR2 FQGNSA. CDR3 loop: CASSLGQGAMMYTEAFF. The CDR3 nucleotides read TGTGCCAGCAGCTTAGGACAGGGGGCGATGATGTACACTGAAGCTTTCTTT.

This chain joins TRBV4-2 and TRBJ1-2; D perhaps matches TRBD1 (5 bases). CDR3 size: 17 residues. Trimming took 5 bases from V and 3 from J, leaving 22 bases between them. Germline CDR1 is LGHNA and CDR2 is YNFKEQ. CDR3: CASSTPPMGGLDYGYTF. The CDR3, as DNA: TGTGCCAGCAGCACCCCCCCCATGGGGGGACTAGACTATGGCTACACCTTC.

This rearrangement joins TRBV24-1 to TRBJ1-4; 8 bases agree with TRBD1. The CDR3 loop spans 15 amino acids. The germline V gene encodes CDR1 KGHDR and CDR2 SFDVKD. With V trimmed by 5 bases and J by 6 bases, 7 bases remained unmatched. The CDR3, as DNA: TGTGCCACCAGTGGTGCCGGGACAGGTGATGAAAAACTGTTTTTT. Amino acid sequence: CATSGAGTGDEKLFF.

This clone was counted only a few times. V usage is TRBV7-2 and J usage is TRBJ1-1; D perhaps matches TRBD1 (5 bases). V dropped 5 bases and J dropped 0 bases, with 10 bases sitting between them. The germline V gene encodes CDR1 SGHTA and CDR2 FQGNSA. This CDR3 is built from 14 residues. The CDR3 region has the DNA TGTGCCAGCAGCCGGAGGGGATTGAACACTGAAGCTTTCTTT. Its protein product is CASSRRGLNTEAFF.

This clone appeared once. V is TRBV7-3 and J is TRBJ2-3; the D gene is possibly TRBD1 (6 bases). This CDR3 spans 15 amino acids. The germline V gene has CDR1 SGHTA and CDR2 FQGTGA. V was pared by 3 bases and J by 4 bases, with 14 bases between. Written as DNA, the CDR3 is TGTGCCAGCAGCTTTGATAGGGGGTGGTCAGATACGCAGTATTTT. This encodes CASSFDRGWSDTQYF. Full variable domain (missing parts from reference TRBV7-3 and TRBJ2-3): GAGVSQTPSNKVTEKGKYVELRCDPISGHTALYWYRQSLGQGPEFLIYFQGTGAADDSGLPNDRFFAVRPEGSVSTLKIQRTERGDSAVYLCASSFDRGWSDTQYFGPGTRLTVL.

The chain combines TRBV6-5 with TRBJ2-5; 10 nucleotides line up with TRBD2. This CDR3 has 15 residues. Germline CDR1 and CDR2: MNHEY and SVGAGI. The J segment lost 1 base and the V segment lost 5 bases, leaving 4 bases of the junction unmatched. The chain's CDR3 is CASSRSGGPQETQYF. The CDR3 DNA is TGTGCCAGCAGTCGTAGCGGGGGGCCCCAAGAGACCCAGTACTTC.

The CDR3 spells CASSAGQGTFGYTF. The DNA of the CDR3 is TGTGCCAGCAGCGCAGGACAGGGGACGTTTGGCTACACCTTC. The rearrangement links TRBV13 to TRBJ1-2; 9 nucleotides line up with TRBD1. CDR3 size: 14 residues. CDR1 is PRHDT and CDR2 is FYEKMQ in the germline V gene (reference sequence). V was clipped by 5 bases and J by 7 bases; unmatched bases: 8.

CDR3: CASSPGGSSYGYTF. The CDR3 DNA sequence: TGTGCCAGCAGCCCCGGGGGGTCATCCTATGGCTACACCTTC. V usage is TRBV7-3 and J usage is TRBJ1-2; weak D call: TRBD1 (5 bases). Trimming removed 5 bases at V and 4 bases at J, with 14 bases between. Germline-derived CDR1 and CDR2 are SGHTA and FQGTGA. CDR3 length: 14 amino acids. The whole variable domain, remainder taken from reference TRBV7-3 and TRBJ1-2, is GAGVSQTPSNKVTEKGKYVELRCDPISGHTALYWYRQSLGQGPEFLIYFQGTGAADDSGLPNDRFFAVRPEGSVSTLKIQRTERGDSAVYLCASSPGGSSYGYTFGSGTRLTVV.

J is TRBJ2-3 and V is TRBV7-2, with 7 bases identical to TRBD2. CDR3 length: 14 residues. The V segment lost 10 bases and the J segment 0 bases; nucleotides outside the gene matches: 7. Germline CDR1 reads SGHTA; CDR2 reads FQGNSA. CDR3 amino acids: CAIAAGSSTDTQYF. In DNA form, the CDR3 reads TGTGCCATCGCAGCGGGGTCTAGCACAGATACGCAGTATTTT.

The V and J genes are TRBV7-9 and TRBJ1-1; a weak D match, TRBD1 (6 bases). The V gene's germline CDR1 is SEHNR and CDR2 FQNEAQ (reference sequence). V gave up 7 bases and J gave up 2 bases, with 23 bases separating them. The CDR3 consists of 17 residues. For the CDR3, the DNA is TGTGCCAGCACATCTCGGGGGGGCTGGGGGCCAAACACTGAAGCTTTCTTT. Amino acids: CASTSRGGWGPNTEAFF.